The source of this T cell receptor (beta chain) is a study of Graves' ophthalmopathy and Graves' hyperthyroidism. RNA transcripts were the template, and TCR beta CDR3 regions were amplified from them. Following a first-round RT-PCR that used HTBI primers, a second-round multiplex PCR was carried out. TCRdb recomputed calls from the multiplex PCR reads with MiXCR, one row per CDR3 protein. The sample carries fewer than 650,000 distinct CDR3 sequences, 20% to 25% recorded once. The CDR3 runs to 14 residues. The V and J ends lost 5 bases and 10 bases respectively, with 17 bases between them. Germline assignment: CDR1 SGHTA and CDR2 FQGTGA. The sample holds a few counts of this clonotype.

The sequence was collected from a woman between 18 and 29 years old with stable Graves' hyperthyroidism. Some clones in this sample may be carry-over from other donors' samples. What was sequenced was peripheral blood. J is TRBJ2-2 and V is TRBV7-3; D not certain. As DNA, the CDR3 is TGTGCCAGCAGCCCGTTAATGGGTGGTCAGGAGCTGTTTTTT. Amino acids: CASSPLMGGQELFF. The whole variable domain, remainder taken from reference TRBV7-3 and TRBJ2-2, is GAGVSQTPSNKVTEKGKYVELRCDPISGHTALYWYRQSLGQGPEFLIYFQGTGAADDSGLPNDRFFAVRPEGSVSTLKIQRTERGDSAVYLCASSPLMGGQELFFGEGSRLTVL.